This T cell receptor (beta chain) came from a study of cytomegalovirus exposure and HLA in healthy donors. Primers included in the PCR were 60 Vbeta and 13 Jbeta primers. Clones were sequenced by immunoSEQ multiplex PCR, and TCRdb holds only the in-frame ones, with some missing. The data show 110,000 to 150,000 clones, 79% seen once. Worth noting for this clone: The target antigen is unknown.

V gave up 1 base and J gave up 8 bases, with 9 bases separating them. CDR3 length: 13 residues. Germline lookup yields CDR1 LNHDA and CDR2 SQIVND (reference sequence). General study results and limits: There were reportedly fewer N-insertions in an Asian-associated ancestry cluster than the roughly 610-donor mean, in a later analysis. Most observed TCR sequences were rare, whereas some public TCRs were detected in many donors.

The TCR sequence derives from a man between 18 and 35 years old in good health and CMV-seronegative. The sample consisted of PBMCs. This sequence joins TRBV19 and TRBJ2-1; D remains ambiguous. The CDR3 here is CASSIVGGHEQFF. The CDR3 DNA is TGTGCCAGTAGTATAGTTGGTGGCCATGAGCAGTTCTTC.